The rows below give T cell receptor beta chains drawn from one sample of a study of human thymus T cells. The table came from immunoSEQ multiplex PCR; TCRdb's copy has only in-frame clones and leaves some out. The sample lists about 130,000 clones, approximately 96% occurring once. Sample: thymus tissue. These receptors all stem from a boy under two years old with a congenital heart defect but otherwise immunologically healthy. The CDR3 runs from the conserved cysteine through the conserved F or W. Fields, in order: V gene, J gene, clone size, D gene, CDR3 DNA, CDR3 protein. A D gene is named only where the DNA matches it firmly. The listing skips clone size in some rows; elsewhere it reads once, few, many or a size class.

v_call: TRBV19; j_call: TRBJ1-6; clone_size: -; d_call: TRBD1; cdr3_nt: TGTGCCAGTAGTATAATCGGGACAGGGCATTCACCCCTCCACTTT; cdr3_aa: CASSIIGTGHSPLHF
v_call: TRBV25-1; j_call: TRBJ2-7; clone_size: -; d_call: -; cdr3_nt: TGTGCCAGCACCGAGTGTGACAGGCCATCCTACGAGCAGTACTTC; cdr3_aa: CASTECDRPSYEQYF
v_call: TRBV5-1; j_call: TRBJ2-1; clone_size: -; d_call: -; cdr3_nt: TGCGCCAGCAGCTCCCTCTCGGGGGAGCAGTTCTTC; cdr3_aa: CASSSLSGEQFF
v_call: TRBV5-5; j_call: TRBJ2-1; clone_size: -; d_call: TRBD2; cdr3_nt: TGTGCCAGCAGCTACCGGGGTAGCGGGGGGGTTAATGAGCAGTTCTTC; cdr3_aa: CASSYRGSGGVNEQFF
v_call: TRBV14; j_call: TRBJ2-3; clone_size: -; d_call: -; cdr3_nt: TGTGCCAGCAGCCAAGGCCCAGATACGCAGTATTTT; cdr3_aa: CASSQGPDTQYF
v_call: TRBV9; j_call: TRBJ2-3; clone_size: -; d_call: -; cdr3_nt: TGTGCCAGCAGCGTAGGGCTAGCAAGAGATACGCAGTATTTT; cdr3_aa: CASSVGLARDTQYF
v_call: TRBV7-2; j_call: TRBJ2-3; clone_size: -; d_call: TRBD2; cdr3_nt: TGTGCCAGCAGCTCCGGGACTAGCGGGGGCCTTAGCACAGATACGCAGTATTTT; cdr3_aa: CASSSGTSGGLSTDTQYF
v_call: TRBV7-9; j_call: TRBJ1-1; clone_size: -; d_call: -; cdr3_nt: TGTGCCAGCAAAGGGGAGGGGAACACTGAAGCTTTCTTT; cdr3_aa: CASKGEGNTEAFF
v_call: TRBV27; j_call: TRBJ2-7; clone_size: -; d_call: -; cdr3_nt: TGTGCCAGCAGTCCTACTCGCAGGGGTTACGAGCAGTACTTC; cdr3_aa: CASSPTRRGYEQYF
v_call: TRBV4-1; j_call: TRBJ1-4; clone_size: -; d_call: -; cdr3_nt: TGCGCCAGCAGCCAAGATCAGGCCCTCTGGGAGAAACGGGTGTTTTTT; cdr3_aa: CASSQDQALWEKRVFF
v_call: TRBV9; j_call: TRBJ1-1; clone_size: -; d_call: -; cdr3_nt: TGTGCCAGCAGCGAGGCCAGGGCGACGGACACTGAAGCTTTCTTT; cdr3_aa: CASSEARATDTEAFF
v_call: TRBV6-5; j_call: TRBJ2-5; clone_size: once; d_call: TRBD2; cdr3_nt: TGTGCCAGCGCGACTAGCCGACACTCGGCCCAGTACTTC; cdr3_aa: CASATSRHSAQYF
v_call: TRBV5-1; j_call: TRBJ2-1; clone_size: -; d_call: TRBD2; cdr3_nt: TGCGCCAGCAGTTCCAAGGGACTAGCGGGGGGGAGATCCTACAATGAGCAGTTCTTC; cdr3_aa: CASSSKGLAGGRSYNEQFF
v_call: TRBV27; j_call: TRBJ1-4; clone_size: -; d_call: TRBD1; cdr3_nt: TGTGCCGGGGAGACAGGGAAGTATGAACTGTTTTTT; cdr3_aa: CAGETGKYELFF
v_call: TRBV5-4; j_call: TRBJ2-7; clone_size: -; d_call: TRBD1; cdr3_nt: TGTGCCAGCAGCTCCGGGACAGGGTACTACGAGCAGTACTTC; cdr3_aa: CASSSGTGYYEQYF
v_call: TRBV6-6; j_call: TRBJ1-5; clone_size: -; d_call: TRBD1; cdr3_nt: TGTGCCAGCAGTTATCAGGGGGCGATCAATCAGCCCCAGCATTTT; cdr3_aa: CASSYQGAINQPQHF
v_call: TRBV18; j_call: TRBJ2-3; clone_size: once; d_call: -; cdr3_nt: TGTGCCAGCGCGCAACTAGCTTCGGCAGATACGCAGTATTTT; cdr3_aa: CASAQLASADTQYF
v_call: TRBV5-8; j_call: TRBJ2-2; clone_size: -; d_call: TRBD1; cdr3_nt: TGTGCCAGCAGCACGGGGACAGGGCATCCGAACACCGGGGAGCTGTTTTTT; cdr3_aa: CASSTGTGHPNTGELFF
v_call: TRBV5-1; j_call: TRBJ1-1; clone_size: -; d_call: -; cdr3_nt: TGCGCCAGCAGCCCCGCGGGCCGGGGAAGTTACACTGAAGCTTTCTTT; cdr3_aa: CASSPAGRGSYTEAFF
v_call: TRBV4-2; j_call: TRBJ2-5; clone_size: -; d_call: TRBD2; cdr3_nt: TGTGCCAGCAGCCAACGGTCAGCGGGGGGGCAAGAGACCCAGTACTTC; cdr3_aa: CASSQRSAGGQETQYF
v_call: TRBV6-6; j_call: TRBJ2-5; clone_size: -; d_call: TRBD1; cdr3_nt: TGTGCCAGCAGTAAAGGACAGGGTAAAGAGACCCAGTACTTC; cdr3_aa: CASSKGQGKETQYF
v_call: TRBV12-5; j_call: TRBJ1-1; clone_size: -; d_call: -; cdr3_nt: TGTGCTAGTGGTTTGGTAAGGGTATGGGGCACTGAAGCTTTCTTT; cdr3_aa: CASGLVRVWGTEAFF
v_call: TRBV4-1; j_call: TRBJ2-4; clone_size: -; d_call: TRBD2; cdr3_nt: TGCGCCAGCAGCCAACCCGGGACTAGCAAGACCAAAAACATTCAGTACTTC; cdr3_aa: CASSQPGTSKTKNIQYF
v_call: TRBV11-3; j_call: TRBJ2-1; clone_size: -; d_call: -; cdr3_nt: TGTGCCAGCAGCCCCTACCCCAGGGCGGCCTACAATGAGCAGTTCTTC; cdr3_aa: CASSPYPRAAYNEQFF
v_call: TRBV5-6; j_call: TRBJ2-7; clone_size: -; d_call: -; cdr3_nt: TGTGCCAGCAGCCCAGGCTGGCGGGGGCCGACCTACGAGCAGTACTTC; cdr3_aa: CASSPGWRGPTYEQYF
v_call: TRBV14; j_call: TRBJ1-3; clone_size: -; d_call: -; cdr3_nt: TGTGCCAGCAGCCAAGATGAGGCACTCTCTGGAAACACCATATATTTT; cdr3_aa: CASSQDEALSGNTIYF
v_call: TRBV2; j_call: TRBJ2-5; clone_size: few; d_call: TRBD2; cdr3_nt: TGTGCCAGCAGTGAATCCAGCGGGGGGCCCAAGGAGACCCAGTACTTC; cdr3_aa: CASSESSGGPKETQYF
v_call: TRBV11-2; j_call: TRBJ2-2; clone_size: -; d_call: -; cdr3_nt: TGTGCCAGCAGCTTAGATCTCTTCTGGGGGCCACCAAACACCGGGGAGCTGTTTTTT; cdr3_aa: CASSLDLFWGPPNTGELFF
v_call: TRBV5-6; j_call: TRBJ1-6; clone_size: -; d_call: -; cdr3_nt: TGTGCCATCAATTTCAGGTCTGAAAATTCACCCCTCCACTTT; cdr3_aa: CAINFRSENSPLHF
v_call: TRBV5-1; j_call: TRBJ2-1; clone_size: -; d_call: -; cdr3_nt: TGCGCCAGCAGCTTGGTTGATTCGGATTTCCCGAAAAACAATGAGCAGTTCTTC; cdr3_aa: CASSLVDSDFPKNNEQFF
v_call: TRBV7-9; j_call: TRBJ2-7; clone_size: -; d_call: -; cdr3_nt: TGTGCCAGCAGCTCACCAAGACCGGGACGGAGATCCTACGAGCAGTACTTC; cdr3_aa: CASSSPRPGRRSYEQYF
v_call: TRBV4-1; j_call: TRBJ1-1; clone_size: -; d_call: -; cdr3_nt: TGCGCCAGCAGCCAAGCCCAGGTCAACACTGAAGCTTTCTTT; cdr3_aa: CASSQAQVNTEAFF